This T cell receptor (beta chain) is drawn from a study of cytomegalovirus exposure and HLA in healthy donors. Study details: Among about 380 genotyped donors, around 81% fell in the Caucasian-associated ancestry cluster.

Broader study findings: In a later analysis, across HLA loci, associated TCR counts were highest for DRB1, lowest for HLA-C. Sequencing artifact likely explains a cluster of highly shared sequence variants.

Worth noting for this clone: The antigen is undetermined.

The CDR3 contains 12 residues. The germline V and J ends were trimmed by 0 bases and 4 bases, with 4 bases remaining between them. Germline V gene lookup returns CDR1 SGHRS and CDR2 YFSETQ. It was with 60 Vbeta and 13 Jbeta primers that the PCR ran. Libraries were prepared by immunoSEQ multiplex PCR; TCRdb keeps only in-frame clonotypes and omits some of them. The sample has under 200,000 clones. The chain combines TRBV5-1 with TRBJ2-5; D remains ambiguous. This TCR was sampled from a man younger than 45 in good health and CMV-seronegative. The specimen was PBMCs. The CDR3 reads CASSLVRETQYF. CDR3 nucleotide sequence: TGCGCCAGCAGCTTGGTTCGAGAGACCCAGTACTTC.